This record looks at one TCR beta chain sequence and its context. The antigen is undetermined. CDR1 is SQVTM, CDR2 ANQGSEA, per germline. V shed 7 bases, J shed 2 bases, and the junction held 6 bases outside the gene matches. The CDR3 spans 13 residues. The data originate from a study of cytotoxic CD8 clonotypes in ibrutinib-treated CLL. Study-level findings and limits: Clonality went up at the time of ibrutinib response, stayed stable in sustained remission, and later dropped back toward its baseline level at progression.

Generated by immunoSEQ multiplex PCR, the TCRdb table keeps only in-frame clones and is missing some. The repertoire includes nearly 100,000 clones, roughly 80% of them detected once, and about 32% sits in the top ten. V gene TRBV29-1 combines with J gene TRBJ2-7, with TRBD1 identical over 9 bases. The source is a human donor with chronic lymphocytic leukemia. Sequenced here: PBMCs, sampled after 12 months of ibrutinib treatment. DNA of the CDR3: TGCAGCGCCCAACGGGACAGGGCCTACGAGCAGTACTTC. It codes for CSAQRDRAYEQYF.